This T cell receptor beta chain was sequenced in a study of T-cell reconstitution after alpha-beta-depleted transplantation in children. The CDR3 consists of 15 residues. V was shortened by 6 bases and J by 2 bases, with 14 bases between the two germline ends. Unique molecular identifiers were used in preparing the TCRbeta library. In TCRdb, the PCR reads were re-called with MiXCR into one record per CDR3 protein. The sample includes 120,000 or so distinct CDR3 sequences, 9% to 12% of them seen just once. Many counts were recorded for this clonotype. The chain joins TRBV12-3 or TRBV12-4 to TRBJ2-1, with D unresolved. The input for sequencing was PBMCs from the stem cell graft donor, taken from the stem cell graft. This TCR came from a human donor who donated a stem cell graft to a child with acute lymphoblastic leukemia. The CDR3 protein is CASSISSLTYNEQFF. The DNA of the CDR3 is TGTGCCAGCAGCATAAGCTCCCTAACCTACAATGAGCAGTTCTTC.